The clone carrying this TCR beta chain was detected ten times or more. What it binds is unknown. Deletions cut 1 base from V and 0 bases from J, with 7 bases between. CDR3 length: 14 amino acids. This entry comes from a study of T-cell reconstitution after alpha-beta-depleted transplantation in children. Points from the study as a whole: When one year had passed after transplant, most T-cell counts and diversity came from newly produced T cells. Diversity of TCRbeta at day 60 was high in some patients, arising from surviving recipient T cells and thymic progenitors.

Preparation of the TCRbeta library used unique molecular identifiers. TCRdb re-derived calls from the PCR reads in MiXCR, one entry per CDR3 protein. The sample contains about 350,000 distinct CDR3 sequences, about 17% of which appear only once. This TCR derives from a male patient under 10 years old who had a stem cell transplant for acute lymphoblastic leukemia, so the T cells may come from the graft donor. Sequences were derived from PBMCs, mostly from graft donor cells, sampled 360 days after TCRalphabeta/CD19-depleted stem cell transplant. The chain combines TRBV12-3 or TRBV12-4 with TRBJ2-7; D is unclear. The CDR3 region has the DNA TGTGCCAGCAGTTTAGGTTCCCTCTCCTACGAGCAGTACTTC. It codes for CASSLGSLSYEQYF.